Below are 22 T cell receptor beta chains sequenced from a single sample in a study of T cell changes during pregnancy in multiple sclerosis. Generated by immunoSEQ multiplex PCR, the TCRdb table keeps only in-frame clones and is missing some. The table has about 110,000 clones, approximately 90% seen once. Material: peripheral blood, obtained after pregnancy. All receptors derive from a female donor with multiple sclerosis, enrolled in a pregnancy study.

The chain joins TRBV25-1 to TRBJ2-1; 11 positions match TRBD2. Germline CDR1 reads MGHDK; CDR2 reads SYGVNS. The CDR3 sequence is 16 residues long. Unmatched junction bases numbered 4, after V lost 6 bases and J lost 0 bases. This CDR3 is CASRGLAASSYNEQFF. The CDR3 nucleotides read TGTGCCAGCAGGGGACTAGCGGCGAGCTCCTACAATGAGCAGTTCTTC.

The genes are TRBV27 and TRBJ2-7, with 10 nucleotides matching TRBD2. The CDR3 extends over 16 amino acids. The germline V gene has CDR1 MNHEY and CDR2 SMNVEV (reference sequence). With V trimmed by 5 bases and J by 0 bases, 7 bases remained unmatched. The CDR3 sequence: CASSPLTSGVSYEQYF. The CDR3 region has the DNA TGTGCCAGCAGTCCCTTAACTAGCGGGGTCTCCTACGAGCAGTACTTC.

As for this clone: Additional DNA sequences in this sample encode the identical CDR3. V usage is TRBV5-1 and J usage is TRBJ2-1, with 7 positions matching TRBD1. V was clipped by 0 bases and J by 3 bases; unmatched bases: 3. CDR3 length: 15 residues. Germline CDR1 SGHRS, CDR2 YFSETQ. CDR3 sequence: CASSLVGGGYNEQFF. The DNA of the CDR3 is TGCGCCAGCAGCTTGGTAGGGGGCGGCTACAATGAGCAGTTCTTC.

The CDR3 is CASSGRTSGGETQYF. As DNA, the CDR3 is TGTGCCAGCAGCGGCAGGACTAGCGGGGGTGAGACCCAGTACTTC. This chain links TRBV13 with TRBJ2-5; 13 positions match TRBD2. Per the germline V gene, CDR1 is PRHDT and CDR2 is FYEKMQ (reference sequence). Germline trimming cut 5 bases from V and 5 bases from J; bases unmatched to any gene: 5. This CDR3 comprises 15 residues.

This rearrangement joins TRBV4-1 to TRBJ1-5; perhaps TRBD1 as D (5 bases). Per germline, CDR1 MGHRA and CDR2 YSYEKL. This CDR3 has 14 residues. V lost 4 bases and J 4 bases, leaving 11 bases between the germline ends. The CDR3 is CASSLNQGNQPQHF. CDR3 in DNA: TGCGCCAGCAGCCTCAACCAGGGAAATCAGCCCCAGCATTTT.

The chain employs TRBV19 and TRBJ2-1; perhaps TRBD1 as D (6 bases). Germline lookup yields CDR1 LNHDA and CDR2 SQIVND (reference sequence). The V and J ends lost 5 bases and 6 bases respectively, with 11 bases between them. This CDR3 contains 13 residues. This CDR3 is CASSVRGVNEQFF. The CDR3 nucleotides read TGTGCCAGTAGTGTCAGGGGAGTCAATGAGCAGTTCTTC.

The chain has TRBV9 and TRBJ2-7; the match to TRBD2 covers 12 bases. The CDR3 length is 15 residues. Unmatched junction bases numbered 4, after V lost 4 bases and J lost 2 bases. The germline V gene has CDR1 SGDLS and CDR2 YYNGEE. CDR3 coding DNA: TGTGCCAGCAGCCCGACTAGCGGGGGCACCTACGAGCAGTACTTC. Translated, it gives CASSPTSGGTYEQYF.

The chain carries TRBV15 and TRBJ2-1; 8 nucleotides match TRBD2. Per the germline V gene, CDR1 is LNHNV and CDR2 is YYDKDF (reference sequence). The V segment lost 3 bases and the J segment 3 bases; nucleotides outside the gene matches: 10. This CDR3 region has 17 residues. The CDR3 here is CATSSLTGLADYNEQFF. The CDR3 region has the DNA TGTGCCACCAGCAGCCTTACCGGACTAGCCGACTACAATGAGCAGTTCTTC.

The V and J genes are TRBV19 and TRBJ2-7; D is perhaps TRBD1 (6 bases). Trimming took 10 bases from V and 4 from J, leaving 20 bases between them. Germline V gene lookup returns CDR1 LNHDA and CDR2 SQIVND (reference sequence). This CDR3 comprises 14 residues. The CDR3 nucleotides are TGTGCCACCCCCGTGGGAAGGGGGTTATACGAGCAGTACTTC. This codes for CATPVGRGLYEQYF.

V is TRBV19 and J is TRBJ1-4; the D gene is possibly TRBD1 (6 bases). The CDR3 loop spans 14 amino acids. The V gene's germline CDR1 is LNHDA and CDR2 SQIVND (reference sequence). Trimming shortened V by 5 bases and J by 5 bases, and 12 bases separated the two germline ends. CDR3 nucleotides: TGTGCCAGTAGTGTCAGGGGAAGGAATGAAAAACTGTTTTTT. Amino acids: CASSVRGRNEKLFF.

The chain links TRBV5-1 to TRBJ1-5, with 9 nucleotides matching TRBD1. Germline lookup yields CDR1 SGHRS and CDR2 YFSETQ. CDR3 length: 14 residues. J gave up 8 bases and V 5 bases, and 8 bases lay outside the gene matches. The CDR3 nucleotides are TGCGCCAGCAGGTCCGGGACAGGGCTTGAGCCCCAGCATTTT. This gives the protein CASRSGTGLEPQHF.

CDR3: CASSEWGQGLDTQYF. The CDR3 nucleotides are TGTGCCAGCAGTGAGTGGGGACAGGGTTTAGATACGCAGTATTTT. The chain links TRBV2 to TRBJ2-3; TRBD1 agrees at 9 bases. The CDR3 has 15 amino acids. Germline V CDR1 and CDR2: SNHLY, FYNNEI. Losses at the gene ends were 3 bases for V and 5 bases for J; bases not matched to a gene: 6. Based on the CDR3 plus reference TRBV2 and TRBJ2-3, the full variable domain is EPEVTQTPSHQVTQMGQEVILRCVPISNHLYFYWYRQILGQKVEFLVSFYNNEISEKSEIFDDQFSVERPDGSNFTLKIRSTKLEDSAMYFCASSEWGQGLDTQYFGPGTRLTVL.

The rearrangement uses TRBV29-1 and TRBJ2-1, with TRBD1 matching over 8 bases. V was clipped by 6 bases and J by 5 bases; unmatched bases: 6. CDR1 and CDR2 from the germline V gene are SQVTM and ANQGSEA. The CDR3 consists of 13 residues. The CDR3 coding sequence is TGCAGCGTCAAACGGACAGGGCACAATGAGCAGTTCTTC. Its translation is CSVKRTGHNEQFF.

The chain is built from TRBV19 and TRBJ2-7; D possibly corresponds to TRBD1 (6 bases). The CDR3 runs to 15 residues. V gave up 5 bases and J gave up 3 bases, with 17 bases separating them. CDR1 is LNHDA, CDR2 SQIVND, per germline (reference sequence). CDR3 DNA sequence: TGTGCCAGTAGTGAAGGACAGTCACTATTCTACGAGCAGTACTTC. It yields the protein CASSEGQSLFYEQYF. The full variable domain, rest sourced from reference TRBV19 and TRBJ2-7, is DGGITQSPKYLFRKEGQNVTLSCEQNLNHDAMYWYRQDPGQGLRLIYYSQIVNDFQKGDIAEGYSVSREKKESFPLTVTSAQKNPTAFYLCASSEGQSLFYEQYFGPGTRLTVT.

This clone was detected only once. The rearrangement joins TRBV19 to TRBJ1-1; D is undetermined. CDR1 and CDR2 (germline): LNHDA, SQIVND (reference sequence). This CDR3 has 15 residues. Trimming took 5 bases from V and 3 from J, leaving 16 bases between them. The DNA of the CDR3 is TGTGCCAGTAGTCCCTCGGGTCCGGCGGACACTGAAGCTTTCTTT. This encodes CASSPSGPADTEAFF.

This clone was detected once. The chain employs TRBV5-6 and TRBJ2-1, with D possibly TRBD2 on 7 matching bases. V lost 2 bases to trimming and J lost 1 base, with 19 bases between them. The CDR3 length is 18 residues. In germline, CDR1 is SGHDT, CDR2 YYEEEE. The CDR3 region is CASSFVGRGRSSYNEQFF. In nucleotides, the CDR3 is TGTGCCAGCAGCTTTGTGGGGCGGGGGCGGAGTTCCTACAATGAGCAGTTCTTC.

The CDR3 region is CASSGQGQGTRETQYF. The CDR3 nucleotides read TGTGCCAGCAGTGGGCAGGGACAGGGCACCCGGGAGACCCAGTACTTC. The chain couples TRBV2 to TRBJ2-5; 9 bases line up with TRBD1. V lost 4 bases to trimming and J lost 5 bases; unmatched junction nucleotides: 11. CDR1 SNHLY and CDR2 FYNNEI come from the germline V gene. CDR3 size: 16 residues. The full variable domain, with the rest looked up from reference TRBV2 and TRBJ2-5, is EPEVTQTPSHQVTQMGQEVILRCVPISNHLYFYWYRQILGQKVEFLVSFYNNEISEKSEIFDDQFSVERPDGSNFTLKIRSTKLEDSAMYFCASSGQGQGTRETQYFGPGTRLLVL.

This chain connects TRBV4-1 to TRBJ2-7, with 7 bases matching TRBD2. Germline V gene sequence: CDR1 MGHRA, CDR2 YSYEKL. Losses at the gene ends were 1 base for V and 5 bases for J; bases not matched to a gene: 5. The CDR3 runs to 14 residues. In nucleotides, the CDR3 is TGCGCCAGCAGCCAAGTGCTAGCGGTTAACGAGCAGTACTTC. This gives the protein CASSQVLAVNEQYF.

The V call is TRBV10-3, the J call TRBJ2-7, with TRBD1 as a possible D gene (6 bases). This CDR3 is 14 amino acids long. Germline values: CDR1 ENHRY, CDR2 SYGVKD. The germline V and J ends were trimmed by 2 bases and 7 bases, with 15 bases remaining between them. CDR3 region: CAISEGQLLEEQYF. CDR3 DNA: TGTGCCATCAGTGAGGGACAGTTATTGGAGGAGCAGTACTTC.

This clone was seen just once. The rearrangement links TRBV11-2 to TRBJ2-3, with a possible D match to TRBD1 (6 bases). CDR3 size: 17 residues. The V end lost 3 bases, the J end lost 4 bases, and 20 bases lay between the germline ends. CDR1 is SGHAT, CDR2 FQNNGV, per germline. The CDR3 bases are TGTGCCAGCAGCTTCGCTGGGTCCAGGGGCATCGCAGATACGCAGTATTTT. This sequence encodes CASSFAGSRGIADTQYF.

The rearrangement links TRBV25-1 to TRBJ1-3; D is unclear. Per the germline V gene, CDR1 is MGHDK and CDR2 is SYGVNS. CDR3 length: 15 residues. Trimming pared 4 bases from V and 2 bases from J, leaving 12 bases between. The CDR3 DNA reads TGTGCCAGCAGTGGACGTGAGGGTACTGGAAACACCATATATTTT. Its protein is CASSGREGTGNTIYF.

The chain links TRBV4-1 to TRBJ1-5; 8 bases match TRBD1. Germline CDR1 reads MGHRA; CDR2 reads YSYEKL. The CDR3 has 15 residues. V lost 3 bases to trimming and J lost 5 bases; unmatched junction nucleotides: 6. The CDR3, as DNA: TGCGCCAGCAGCCAGGCGGACAGGGACGATCAGCCCCAGCATTTT. Translation: CASSQADRDDQPQHF.